A single sample is the source of the 21 T cell receptor beta chains below, sequenced in a study of blood T cell repertoires in COVID-19. Using immunoSEQ multiplex PCR, the repertoire was profiled, and TCRdb retains in-frame clones only, with some absent. This table holds about 68,000 clones, roughly 89% found once. Specimen: peripheral blood. The source is a man aged 30-40 years with acute or convalescent COVID-19.

The chain links TRBV28 to TRBJ2-1; the D gene is possibly TRBD2 (6 bases). V dropped 4 bases and J dropped 3 bases, with 10 bases sitting between them. The V gene's germline CDR1 is MDHEN and CDR2 SYDVKM. This CDR3 is built from 14 residues. CDR3 sequence (DNA): TGTGCCAGCAGTTCACCGACTAGCTACAATGAGCAGTTCTTC. Translation: CASSSPTSYNEQFF.

For this clone: A much larger clonotype is one base distant, so this may be a read error. This CDR3 is also generated by other DNA sequences in the sample. The rearrangement joins TRBV11-2 to TRBJ2-7; 11 bases match TRBD1. In germline, CDR1 is SGHAT, CDR2 FQNNGV. The CDR3 consists of 17 residues. V lost 1 base, J lost 0 bases, and 5 bases stayed unmatched. The CDR3 spells CASSLGTGGPSSYEQYF. The DNA of the CDR3 is TGTGCCAGCAGCTTAGGGACAGGGGGCCCTAGCTCCTACGAGCAGTACTTC.

CDR3 sequence: CASSYFGGSTDTQYF. The CDR3 DNA reads TGTGCCAGCAGTTACTTCGGCGGGAGCACAGATACGCAGTATTTT. This chain connects TRBV6-5 to TRBJ2-3; the D gene is possibly TRBD2 (5 bases). The CDR3 loop spans 15 amino acids. Germline lookup yields CDR1 MNHEY and CDR2 SVGAGI. V lost 1 base to trimming and J lost 0 bases, with 8 bases between them.

This clone was seen once. V and J are TRBV10-2 and TRBJ2-3; 7 bases align to TRBD2. In germline, CDR1 is WSHSY, CDR2 SAAADI. This CDR3 spans 13 amino acids. The trim removed 6 bases at V and 4 bases at J, leaving 4 bases unmatched. This CDR3 is CASRSGRADTQYF. DNA of the CDR3: TGCGCCAGCAGATCGGGGAGGGCAGATACGCAGTATTTT.

This chain connects TRBV29-1 to TRBJ1-2; 9 bases map to TRBD1. Germline loops: CDR1 SQVTM, CDR2 ANQGSEA. This CDR3 has 13 amino acids. J was trimmed by 2 bases and V by 7 bases; bases with no gene match: 5. The CDR3 is CSAEQGANYGYTF. The CDR3 nucleotides are TGCAGCGCAGAACAGGGGGCGAACTATGGCTACACCTTC.

The CDR3 here is CSAGEKTKETQYF. CDR3 DNA sequence: TGCAGCGCTGGGGAGAAGACAAAAGAGACCCAGTACTTC. This chain uses TRBV29-1 with TRBJ2-5, with a possible D match to TRBD2 (5 bases). Trimming took 7 bases from V and 3 from J, leaving 15 bases between them. Germline V lookup: CDR1 SQVTM, CDR2 ANQGSEA. The CDR3 contains 13 residues.

This clone came up a few times. The gene calls are TRBV19 and TRBJ1-1; the D gene is possibly TRBD1 (5 bases). The V and J ends lost 3 bases and 9 bases respectively, with 14 bases between them. This CDR3 region has 13 residues. Germline V gene data show CDR1 as LNHDA and CDR2 as SQIVND (reference sequence). The CDR3 spells CASSIQGQGKAFF. The CDR3 DNA is TGTGCCAGTAGTATTCAGGGCCAGGGAAAAGCTTTCTTT.

V is TRBV7-3 and J is TRBJ2-3; D is perhaps TRBD2 (5 bases). Germline values: CDR1 SGHTA, CDR2 FQGTGA. The V and J ends lost 5 bases and 4 bases respectively, with 10 bases between them. The CDR3 is 13 residues long. The DNA for the CDR3 is TGTGCCAGCAGCGGGAGTTGGGCAGATACGCAGTATTTT. Protein sequence: CASSGSWADTQYF.

This chain joins TRBV10-1 and TRBJ2-5, with 10 bases aligning to TRBD1. The CDR3 is 14 residues long. V was clipped by 5 bases and J by 3 bases; unmatched bases: 3. Germline CDR1 reads WNHNN; CDR2 reads SYGVQD (reference sequence). CDR3 nucleotides: TGCGCCAGCAGTAAGACAGGGGGCGAAGAGACCCAGTACTTC. Amino acids: CASSKTGGEETQYF.

This chain uses TRBV28 with TRBJ1-5, with a tentative D call TRBD1 (5 bases). Trimming removed 7 bases at V and 5 bases at J, with 12 bases between. The CDR3 contains 13 residues. Germline-derived CDR1 and CDR2 are MDHEN and SYDVKM. In DNA form, the CDR3 reads TGTGCCAGCATTCAAATGACAGATCAGCCCCAGCATTTT. This codes for CASIQMTDQPQHF.

V and J are TRBV10-1 and TRBJ2-1; D possibly corresponds to TRBD2 (6 bases). Trimming cost V 6 bases and J 9 bases, with 15 bases left between them. From germline, CDR1 is WNHNN and CDR2 SYGVQD (reference sequence). The CDR3 length is 13 residues. The CDR3, as DNA: TGCGCCAGCAGGGCCCGGGAGCGTAGTGAGCAGTTCTTC. Its protein product is CASRARERSEQFF.

The chain carries TRBV11-2 and TRBJ2-7, with a possible D match to TRBD1 (7 bases). Trimming removed 3 bases from V and 4 bases from J, with 13 bases in between. Germline V gives CDR1 SGHAT, CDR2 FQNNGV. This CDR3 comprises 14 residues. CDR3 protein: CASSFSGGMYEQYF. In DNA form, the CDR3 reads TGTGCCAGCAGCTTCTCAGGGGGGATGTACGAGCAGTACTTC. The whole variable domain, filled in from reference TRBV11-2 and TRBJ2-7, reads EAGVAQSPRYKIIEKRQSVAFWCNPISGHATLYWYQQILGQGPKLLIQFQNNGVVDDSQLPKDRFSAERLKGVDSTLKIQPAKLEDSAVYLCASSFSGGMYEQYFGPGTRLTVT.

The chain couples TRBV7-2 to TRBJ2-7, with TRBD2 matching 10 bases. The ends lost 3 bases at V and 1 base at J; junction bases unmatched: 3. The CDR3 runs 15 residues. Germline V gives CDR1 SGHTA, CDR2 FQGNSA. The CDR3 protein is CASSLTSGLSYEQYF. The CDR3 nucleotides read TGTGCCAGCAGCTTGACTAGCGGGCTTTCCTACGAGCAGTACTTC.

The chain joins TRBV28 to TRBJ1-5, with D possibly matching TRBD1 (6 bases). V was shortened by 8 bases and J by 5 bases, with 10 bases between the two germline ends. The CDR3 sequence is 12 residues long. Per germline, CDR1 MDHEN and CDR2 SYDVKM. CDR3 nucleotide sequence: TGTGCCAGCCGACAGGTTGATCAGCCCCAGCATTTT. Translation: CASRQVDQPQHF.

The count of this clone is one. The rearrangement links TRBV11-2 to TRBJ2-1; 10 bases line up with TRBD2. J lost 10 bases, V lost 4 bases, and 10 bases had no gene match. Germline CDR1 SGHAT, CDR2 FQNNGV. The CDR3 totals 15 residues. The CDR3 protein is CASSWEGLARGEQFF. CDR3 coding DNA: TGTGCCAGCAGCTGGGAGGGACTAGCGAGAGGCGAGCAGTTCTTC.

The chain employs TRBV9 and TRBJ2-5, with 9 bases aligning to TRBD2. J lost 5 bases, V lost 2 bases, and 4 bases had no gene match. Per the germline V gene, CDR1 is SGDLS and CDR2 is YYNGEE. The CDR3 sequence is 14 residues long. CDR3 region: CASSVTSGGETQYF. CDR3 sequence (DNA): TGTGCCAGCAGCGTGACTAGCGGAGGGGAGACCCAGTACTTC.

This chain joins TRBV6-6 and TRBJ1-1; D is undetermined. CDR3 length: 13 residues. The germline V and J ends were trimmed by 5 bases and 1 base, with 8 bases remaining between them. Germline-derived CDR1 and CDR2 are MNHNY and SVGAGI (reference sequence). DNA of the CDR3: TGTGCCAGCAGTAAACAAGAGAACACTGAAGCTTTCTTT. Amino acids: CASSKQENTEAFF.

This clone showed up just once. The chain carries TRBV20-1 and TRBJ1-2; 7 bases map to TRBD1. The germline gives CDR1 DFQATT, CDR2 SNEGSKA (reference sequence). This CDR3 region has 11 residues. As DNA, the CDR3 is TGCTGTACAGGGGTTGACTATGGCTACACCTTC. This gives the protein CCTGVDYGYTF.

The chain joins TRBV4-1 to TRBJ1-2; 10 nucleotides agree with TRBD1. The CDR3 is 17 residues long. Trimming took 2 bases from V and 6 from J; bases not matched to a gene: 12. The V gene's germline CDR1 is MGHRA and CDR2 YSYEKL. CDR3 coding DNA: TGCGCCAGCAGCCAAATGATAGGGTATGGGACAGGGGATGGCTACACCTTC. Residues: CASSQMIGYGTGDGYTF.

The CDR3 reads CARAGGGTGELFF. In DNA, the CDR3 is TGTGCCAGAGCGGGAGGAGGTACCGGGGAGCTGTTTTTT. The V call is TRBV7-6, the J call TRBJ2-2, with TRBD2 identical over 9 bases. V was clipped by 9 bases and J by 5 bases; unmatched bases: 4. The CDR3 sequence is 13 residues long. Germline CDR1 reads SGHVS; CDR2 reads FNYEAQ.

The chain joins TRBV30 to TRBJ1-2, with unresolved D. This CDR3 contains 13 residues. Trimming cost V 0 bases and J 4 bases, with 9 bases left between them. Germline loops: CDR1 GTSNPN, CDR2 SVGIG (reference sequence). The CDR3 here is CAWSVRGPYGYTF. The CDR3 DNA sequence: TGTGCCTGGAGTGTACGAGGGCCCTATGGCTACACCTTC.